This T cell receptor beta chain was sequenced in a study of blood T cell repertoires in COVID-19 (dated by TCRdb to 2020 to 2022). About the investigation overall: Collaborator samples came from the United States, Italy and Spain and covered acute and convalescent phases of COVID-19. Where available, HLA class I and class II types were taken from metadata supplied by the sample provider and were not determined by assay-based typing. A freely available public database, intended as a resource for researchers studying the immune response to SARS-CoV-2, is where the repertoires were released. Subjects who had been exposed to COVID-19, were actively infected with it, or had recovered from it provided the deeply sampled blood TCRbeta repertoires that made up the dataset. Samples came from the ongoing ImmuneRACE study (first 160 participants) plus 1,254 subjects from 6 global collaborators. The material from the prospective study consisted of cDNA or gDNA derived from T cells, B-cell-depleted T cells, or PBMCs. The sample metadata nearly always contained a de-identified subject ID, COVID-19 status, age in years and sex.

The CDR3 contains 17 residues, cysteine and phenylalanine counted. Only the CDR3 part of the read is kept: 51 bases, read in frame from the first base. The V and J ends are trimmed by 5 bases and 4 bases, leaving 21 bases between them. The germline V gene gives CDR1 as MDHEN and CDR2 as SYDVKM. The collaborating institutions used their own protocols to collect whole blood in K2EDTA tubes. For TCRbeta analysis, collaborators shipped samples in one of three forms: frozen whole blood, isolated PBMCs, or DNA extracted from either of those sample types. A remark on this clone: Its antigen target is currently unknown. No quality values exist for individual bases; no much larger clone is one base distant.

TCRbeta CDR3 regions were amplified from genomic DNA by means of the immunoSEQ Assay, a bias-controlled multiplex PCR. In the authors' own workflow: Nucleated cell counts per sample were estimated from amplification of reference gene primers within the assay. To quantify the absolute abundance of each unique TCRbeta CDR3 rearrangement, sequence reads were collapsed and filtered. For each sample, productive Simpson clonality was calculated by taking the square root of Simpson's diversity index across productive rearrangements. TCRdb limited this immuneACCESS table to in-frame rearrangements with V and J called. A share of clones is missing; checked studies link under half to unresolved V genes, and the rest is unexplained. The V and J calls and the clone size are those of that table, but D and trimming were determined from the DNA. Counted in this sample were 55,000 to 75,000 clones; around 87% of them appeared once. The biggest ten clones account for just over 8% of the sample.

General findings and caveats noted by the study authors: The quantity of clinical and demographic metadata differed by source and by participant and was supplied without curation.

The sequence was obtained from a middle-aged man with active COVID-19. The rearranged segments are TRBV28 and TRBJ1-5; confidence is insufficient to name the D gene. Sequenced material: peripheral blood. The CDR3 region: CASSPRRGGFGNQPQHF. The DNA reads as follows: TGTGCCAGCAGTCCCCGAAGAGGAGGGTTCGGGAATCAGCCCCAGCATTTT. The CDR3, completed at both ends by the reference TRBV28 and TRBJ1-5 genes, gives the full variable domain DVKVTQSSRYLVKRTGEKVFLECVQDMDHENMFWYRQDPGLGLRLIYFSYDVKMKEKGDIPEGYSVSREKKERFSLILESASTNQTSMYLCASSPRRGGFGNQPQHFGDGTRLSIL.